This T cell receptor (beta chain) comes out of a study of blood T cells in healthy people across ages. A J-beta primer mix and a sample-barcoded 5' primer were used in a second PCR of roughly 7 to 12 cycles. TCRdb itself ran the 5' RACE reads through MiXCR, one entry per CDR3 protein. The data hold some 370,000 distinct CDR3 sequences, with over 45% observed a single time. Trimming removed 0 bases from V and 5 bases from J; junction bases left unmatched: 15. The CDR3 length is 18 residues. Germline CDR1 and CDR2: DFQATT and SNEGSKA (reference sequence). Sequencing input: blood. The V gene is TRBV20-1, the J gene TRBJ2-5, with 10 bases matching TRBD2. This receptor was obtained from a man in his fifties or sixties in good health. The CDR3 sequence: CSARDQSSGGLFRETQYF. DNA of the CDR3: TGCAGTGCTAGAGATCAGAGTAGCGGGGGGCTATTCCGGGAGACCCAGTACTTC.